The 20 T cell receptor beta chains in this list originate from one sample, sequenced in a study of identical twins. TCRdb redid the calling of the 5' RACE reads with MiXCR, one entry per CDR3 protein. The data contain fewer than 250,000 distinct CDR3 sequences, around 6.9% of them singletons. The sample also formed part of further work on yellow fever vaccine responses in identical twins.

Input material: memory (CD45RO+) T cells sorted from blood. The source of these receptors is a woman younger than 30 in good health.

This clonotype turned up a few times. The rearrangement uses TRBV12-3 or TRBV12-4 and TRBJ1-3, with 8 positions matching TRBD1. The CDR3 loop spans 14 amino acids. V shed 6 bases, J shed 4 bases, and the junction held 5 bases outside the gene matches. CDR3 coding DNA: TGTGCCAGCAGCTCGGACAGGGTCGGAAACACCATATATTTT. Its translation: CASSSDRVGNTIYF.

This clonotype was seen repeatedly, ten times or more. The rearrangement joins TRBV10-3 to TRBJ1-5, with D possibly being TRBD1 (5 bases). Trimming removed 10 bases from V and 4 bases from J, with 17 bases in between. CDR3 length: 14 amino acids. Looked up from germline, CDR1 is ENHRY and CDR2 is SYGVKD. CDR3 protein: CATMGSGQNQPQHF. The CDR3 bases are TGTGCCACCATGGGCTCAGGACAAAATCAGCCCCAGCATTTT.

In regard to this clonotype: This could be a read error, since a much larger clone is one nucleotide away. It is unclear where the CDR3 begins or ends on the DNA, so no DNA is shown, and the CDR3 is as TCRdb lists it. This rearrangement joins TRBV29-1 to TRBJ2-2; the table names TRBD1, a call not compared with the DNA. The CDR3 totals 12 residues, both ends included. CDR1 and CDR2 from the germline V gene are SQVTM and ANQGSEA. The CDR3 sequence is CSVGQGTGEPFF.

This clonotype was seen only a few times. The CDR3 DNA reads TGTGCCAGCAGACGGGGACGTTGGGAGACCCAGTACTTC. Translated: CASRRGRWETQYF. The rearrangement links TRBV12-3 or TRBV12-4 to TRBJ2-5; D tentatively reads TRBD1 or TRBD2 (5 bases each). This CDR3 is built from 13 residues. V lost 6 bases, J lost 5 bases, and 13 bases lay in between.

The chain has TRBV28 and TRBJ2-3; the D is unclear. The V and J ends lost 3 bases and 0 bases respectively, with 13 bases between them. The V gene's germline CDR1 is MDHEN and CDR2 SYDVKM. The CDR3 consists of 16 residues. The CDR3 DNA reads as TGTGCCAGCAGTTTTCTCGCCGTGGCAAGCACAGATACGCAGTATTTT. This encodes CASSFLAVASTDTQYF. The whole variable domain, remainder taken from reference TRBV28 and TRBJ2-3, is DVKVTQSSRYLVKRTGEKVFLECVQDMDHENMFWYRQDPGLGLRLIYFSYDVKMKEKGDIPEGYSVSREKKERFSLILESASTNQTSMYLCASSFLAVASTDTQYFGPGTRLTVL.

This clonotype was detected ten times or more. The chain recombines TRBV24-1 with TRBJ2-5; D uncertain. Trimming pared 1 base from V and 5 bases from J, leaving 4 bases between. The germline CDR1 and CDR2 sequences are KGHDR and SFDVKD. The CDR3 is 12 residues long. The CDR3 loop is CATSDFGETQYF. The CDR3 nucleotides read TGTGCCACCAGTGATTTCGGGGAGACCCAGTACTTC.

This clonotype was observed at least ten times. V gene TRBV7-9 combines with J gene TRBJ2-7, with 8 bases matching TRBD2. V lost 5 bases, J lost 7 bases, and 10 bases stayed unmatched. From germline, CDR1 is SEHNR and CDR2 FQNEAQ (reference sequence). The CDR3 is made up of 14 amino acids. The chain's CDR3 is CASSTRGIAGEQYF. The DNA of the CDR3 is TGTGCCAGCAGCACAAGAGGTATAGCGGGAGAGCAGTACTTC.

The genes are TRBV7-9 and TRBJ1-1; D remains unclear. Germline values: CDR1 SEHNR, CDR2 FQNEAQ (reference sequence). The CDR3 length is 14 residues. V lost 5 bases and J lost 1, with 11 bases in between. CDR3 sequence: CASSPMGKNTEAFF. The CDR3 region has the DNA TGTGCCAGCAGCCCCATGGGGAAGAACACTGAAGCTTTCTTT.

This clonotype turned up a few times. The gene calls are TRBV4-1 and TRBJ2-1, with no clear D. This CDR3 comprises 13 residues. Between the trimmed V and J ends, which lost 4 bases and 7 bases, there was a span of 11 bases. Germline lookup yields CDR1 MGHRA and CDR2 YSYEKL. The CDR3 sequence is CASSPSPENEQFF. The CDR3 bases are TGCGCCAGCAGCCCATCCCCGGAAAATGAGCAGTTCTTC.

This clonotype occurred many times. As DNA, the CDR3 is TGCAGCGTTGAAATAACAGGCTACGAGCAGTACTTC. Its translation: CSVEITGYEQYF. This chain uses TRBV29-1 with TRBJ2-7, with D possibly TRBD1 on 5 matching bases. Germline values: CDR1 SQVTM, CDR2 ANQGSEA. This CDR3 contains 12 residues. V was shortened by 2 bases and J by 3 bases, with 8 bases between the two germline ends.

This clonotype was counted between two and nine times. V and J are TRBV10-3 and TRBJ2-7, with TRBD2 as a possible D gene (7 bases). V was cut by 6 bases and J by 3 bases, with 15 bases left in between. CDR1 is ENHRY, CDR2 SYGVKD, per germline. CDR3 length equals 14 residues. As DNA, the CDR3 is TGTGCCATCAGCGAGCGAGGGGGGGGCTACGAGCAGTACTTC. It codes for CAISERGGGYEQYF.

V and J are TRBV5-1 and TRBJ1-1; 9 nucleotides match TRBD1. The CDR3 consists of 17 residues. Trimming removed 0 bases from V and 0 bases from J; junction bases left unmatched: 6. The germline V gene encodes CDR1 SGHRS and CDR2 YFSETQ. The CDR3 reads CASSLARGTGLNTEAFF. For the CDR3, the DNA is TGCGCCAGCAGCTTGGCCCGAGGGACAGGGCTGAACACTGAAGCTTTCTTT.

This clonotype was detected a few times. The V call is TRBV21-1, the J call TRBJ2-5; the tabulated D call, TRBD1, remains unverified against the DNA. TRBV21-1 is a known pseudogene. The CDR3 runs to 14 residues. The CDR3 is CASSKQGRQETQYF. In DNA, the CDR3 is TGTGCCAGCAGCAAACAGGGAAGACAAGAGACCCAGTACTTC.

This clonotype was counted at least ten times. The chain couples TRBV5-6 to TRBJ1-4, with 8 nucleotides matching TRBD1. Germline CDR1 reads SGHDT; CDR2 reads YYEEEE. CDR3 length: 15 amino acids. Losses at the gene ends were 2 bases for V and 8 bases for J; bases not matched to a gene: 8. Here the CDR3 reads CASSLSGGKEEKLFF. CDR3 in DNA: TGTGCCAGCAGCTTATCAGGGGGCAAGGAAGAAAAACTGTTTTTT.

This clonotype has more than one count but fewer than ten. V is TRBV12-5 and J is TRBJ2-3; D is possibly TRBD2 (6 bases). CDR1 and CDR2 (germline): LGHNT, FRNRAP. V lost 1 base and J 2 bases, leaving 31 bases between the germline ends. The CDR3 is made up of 22 amino acids. CDR3 sequence (DNA): TGTGCTAGTGGTTTGGCGAAAAAACACGATCCGGGACTCCGAGGGGTCACAGATACGCAGTATTTT. Residues: CASGLAKKHDPGLRGVTDTQYF.

This clonotype was recorded a few times. The genes are TRBV25-1 and TRBJ2-2; 7 nucleotides match TRBD1. This CDR3 spans 17 amino acids. V was clipped by 6 bases and J by 1 base; unmatched bases: 11. CDR1 and CDR2 (germline): MGHDK, SYGVNS. The CDR3 sequence is CASSQTGTELNTGELFF. The DNA for the CDR3 is TGTGCCAGCAGCCAAACAGGGACAGAGCTGAACACCGGGGAGCTGTTTTTT.

At least ten counts were recorded for this clonotype. The chain recombines TRBV28 with TRBJ2-1; 7 positions agree with TRBD2. The CDR3 extends over 14 amino acids. The V gene end was trimmed by 5 bases and the J gene end by 3 bases; junction bases not matched to a gene: 4. CDR1 MDHEN and CDR2 SYDVKM come from the germline V gene. The CDR3 loop reads CASSPSGGYNEQFF. The CDR3 nucleotides read TGTGCCAGCAGTCCTAGCGGCGGCTACAATGAGCAGTTCTTC.

Many counts were recorded for this clonotype. V gene TRBV4-3 combines with J gene TRBJ2-3; D remains ambiguous. V gave up 0 bases and J gave up 0 bases, with 4 bases separating them. The CDR3 is made up of 14 amino acids. Per the germline V gene, CDR1 is LGHNA and CDR2 is YSLEER. CDR3 nucleotide sequence: TGCGCCAGCAGCCAAGATTCTAGCACAGATACGCAGTATTTT. This codes for CASSQDSSTDTQYF.

This clonotype appeared many times. This rearrangement joins TRBV6-5 to TRBJ1-2, with no clear D. Per germline, CDR1 MNHEY and CDR2 SVGAGI. Trimming stripped 3 bases from V and 3 bases from J, with 23 bases between. The length of the CDR3 is 18 residues. In DNA form, the CDR3 reads TGTGCCAGCAGTTATTTATCTTTCGGGTCCAGCGAGCACTATGGCTACACCTTC. It specifies CASSYLSFGSSEHYGYTF.

There are a few counts of this clonotype. V gene TRBV3-1 combines with J gene TRBJ1-1; tentatively, D is TRBD1 (5 bases). This CDR3 is built from 13 residues. The germline V and J ends were trimmed by 7 bases and 4 bases, with 13 bases remaining between them. The germline V gene has CDR1 LGHDT and CDR2 YNNKEL (reference sequence). The CDR3 loop is CASNRGTGTEAFF. CDR3 bases: TGTGCCAGCAATCGGGGGACGGGCACTGAAGCTTTCTTT. The full variable domain, with the rest looked up from reference TRBV3-1 and TRBJ1-1, is DTAVSQTPKYLVTQMGNDKSIKCEQNLGHDTMYWYKQDSKKFLKIMFSYNNKELIINETVPNRFSPKSPDKAHLNLHINSLELGDSAVYFCASNRGTGTEAFFGQGTRLTVV.